This T cell receptor (beta chain) was sequenced for a study of blood T cell repertoires in COVID-19 (dated by TCRdb to the early 2020s). For context, the study as a whole: Samples from collaborators originated in the United States, Italy and Spain and spanned both the acute and convalescent phases of COVID-19. Samples came from the ongoing ImmuneRACE study (first 160 participants) plus 1,254 subjects from 6 global collaborators. A freely available public database, intended as a resource for researchers studying the immune response to SARS-CoV-2, is where the repertoires were released. The prospective study material was composed of cDNA or gDNA derived from T cells, B-cell-depleted T cells, or PBMCs. Where HLA class I and class II types were available, the types were taken from metadata supplied by the sample provider, not from assay-based typing. Subjects who had been exposed to COVID-19, were actively infected with it, or had recovered from it provided the deeply sampled blood TCRbeta repertoires that made up the dataset. Sample metadata almost always included a de-identified subject ID, COVID-19 status, age in years and sex. Study-level results and caveats: How much clinical and demographic metadata was included differed by source and by participant, and the metadata was provided uncurated.

TCRbeta CDR3 regions were amplified from genomic DNA using the immunoSEQ Assay, a bias-controlled multiplex PCR. On the authors' methods: The number of nucleated cells in each sample was estimated from the amplification of reference gene primers within the assay. To quantify the absolute abundance of each unique TCRbeta CDR3 rearrangement, sequence reads were collapsed and filtered. For each sample, productive Simpson clonality was calculated as the square root of Simpson's diversity index across productive rearrangements. Entries here come from immuneACCESS through TCRdb and include only in-frame sequences with V and J called. Some clones fail to appear in such tables; in the studies checked, an unresolved V gene covers under half of the shortfall, and the cause of the remainder is unknown. The V and J calls and the clone size are those of that table, but D and trimming were determined from the DNA. This sample comprises 140,000 or so clones, about 91% of them detected only once. More than 0.8% of the sample comes from the top ten.

Collaborating institutions collected whole blood in K2EDTA tubes following their own protocols. Collaborator samples were shipped for TCRbeta analysis as frozen whole blood, isolated PBMCs, or DNA extracted from either sample type. Note on this clone: Its specific antigen is unknown. Base quality data are lacking; no much larger clone is found one base away.

CDR1 and CDR2 were assigned from the germline V gene as LGHNA and YNFKEQ. The junction shows trimming of 5 bases on V and 4 bases on J, plus 15 bases between the germline ends. The CDR3 runs 15 amino acids, cysteine and phenylalanine included. Just CDR3 DNA is preserved here, 45 bases in frame from base 1. The source of this sequence is a woman between 50 and 59 years old with acute or convalescent COVID-19. What was sequenced was peripheral blood. This chain joins TRBV4-2 to TRBJ2-4; TRBD2 is a possible D gene, resting on 7 matching bases. The CDR3 sequence is CASSGGAGEKNIQYF. The bases are TGTGCCAGCAGCGGGGGCGCGGGAGAAAAAAACATTCAGTACTTC.